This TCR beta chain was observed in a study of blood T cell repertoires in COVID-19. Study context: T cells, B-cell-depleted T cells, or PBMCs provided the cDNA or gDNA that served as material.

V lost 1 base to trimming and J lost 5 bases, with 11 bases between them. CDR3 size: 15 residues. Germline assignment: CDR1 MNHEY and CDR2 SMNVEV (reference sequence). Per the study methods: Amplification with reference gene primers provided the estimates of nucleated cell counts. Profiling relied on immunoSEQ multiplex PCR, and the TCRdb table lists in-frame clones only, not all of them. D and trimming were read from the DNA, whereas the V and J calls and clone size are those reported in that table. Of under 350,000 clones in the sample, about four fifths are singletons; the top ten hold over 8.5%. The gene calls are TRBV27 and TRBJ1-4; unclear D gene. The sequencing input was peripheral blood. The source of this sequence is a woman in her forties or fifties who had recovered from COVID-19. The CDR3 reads CASSLYAAGNEKLFF. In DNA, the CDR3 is TGTGCCAGCAGTTTATACGCTGCCGGGAATGAAAAACTGTTTTTT. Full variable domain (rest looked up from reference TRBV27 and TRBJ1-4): EAQVTQNPRYLITVTGKKLTVTCSQNMNHEYMSWYRQDPGLGLRQIYYSMNVEVTDKGDVPEGYKVSRKEKRNFPLILESPSPNQTSLYFCASSLYAAGNEKLFFGSGTQLSVL.